This T cell receptor (beta chain) came from a study of blood T cell repertoires in COVID-19. The assay was immunoSEQ multiplex PCR, and TCRdb's table has in-frame clones only and misses some. The table records roughly 200,000 clones, 83% of them present only once. The CDR3 loop spans 16 amino acids. Germline V CDR1 and CDR2: LGHDT, YNNKEL (reference sequence). Trimming cost V 4 bases and J 0 bases; bases outside gene matches: 5. In Seattle, patients joined the study during active infection and were tracked longitudinally. The specimen was peripheral blood. This TCR was recovered from a woman in her 30s with COVID-19, enrolled during active disease. V gene TRBV3-1 (or the pseudogene TRBV3-2) combines with J gene TRBJ2-3, with TRBD2 matching 9 bases. This CDR3 is CASSPWTSASTDTQYF. CDR3 nucleotide sequence: TGTGCCAGCAGCCCCTGGACTAGCGCTAGCACAGATACGCAGTATTTT.